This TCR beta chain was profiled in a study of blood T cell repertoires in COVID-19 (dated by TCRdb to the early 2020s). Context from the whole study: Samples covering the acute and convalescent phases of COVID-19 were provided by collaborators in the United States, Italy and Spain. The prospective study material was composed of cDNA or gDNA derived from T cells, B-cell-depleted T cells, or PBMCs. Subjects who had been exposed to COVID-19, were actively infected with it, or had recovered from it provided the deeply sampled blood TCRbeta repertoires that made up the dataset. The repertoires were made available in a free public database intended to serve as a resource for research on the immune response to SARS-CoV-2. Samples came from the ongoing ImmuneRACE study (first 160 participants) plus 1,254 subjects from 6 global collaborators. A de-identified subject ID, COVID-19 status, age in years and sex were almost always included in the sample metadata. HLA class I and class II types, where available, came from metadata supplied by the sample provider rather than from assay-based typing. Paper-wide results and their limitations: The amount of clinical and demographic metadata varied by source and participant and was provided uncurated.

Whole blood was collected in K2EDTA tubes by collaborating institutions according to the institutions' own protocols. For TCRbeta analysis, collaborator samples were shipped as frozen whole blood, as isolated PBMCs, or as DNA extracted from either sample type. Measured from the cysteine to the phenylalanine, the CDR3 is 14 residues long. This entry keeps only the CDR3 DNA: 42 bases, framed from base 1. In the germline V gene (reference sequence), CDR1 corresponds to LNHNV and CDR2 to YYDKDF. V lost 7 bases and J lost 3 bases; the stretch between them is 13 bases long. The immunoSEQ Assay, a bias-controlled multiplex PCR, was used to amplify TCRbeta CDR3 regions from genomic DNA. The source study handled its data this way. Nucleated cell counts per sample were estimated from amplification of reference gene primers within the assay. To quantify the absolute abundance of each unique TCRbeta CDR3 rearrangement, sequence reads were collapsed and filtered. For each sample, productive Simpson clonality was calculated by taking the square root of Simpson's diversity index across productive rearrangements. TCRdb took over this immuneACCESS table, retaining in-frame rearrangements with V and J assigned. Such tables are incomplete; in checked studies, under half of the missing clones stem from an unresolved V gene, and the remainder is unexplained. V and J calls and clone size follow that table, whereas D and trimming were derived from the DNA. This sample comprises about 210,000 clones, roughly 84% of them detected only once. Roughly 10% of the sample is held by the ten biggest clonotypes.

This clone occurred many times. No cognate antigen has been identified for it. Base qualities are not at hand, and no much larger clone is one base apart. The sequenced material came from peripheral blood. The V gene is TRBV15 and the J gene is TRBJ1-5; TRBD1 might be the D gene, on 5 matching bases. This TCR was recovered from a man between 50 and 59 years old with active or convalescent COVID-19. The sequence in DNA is TGTGCCACCAACCGGGGGATAGACAATCAGCCCCAGCATTTT. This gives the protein CATNRGIDNQPQHF.